The rows below give T cell receptor beta chains drawn from one sample of a study of blood T cell repertoires in COVID-19. The assay was immunoSEQ multiplex PCR, and TCRdb's table has in-frame clones only and misses some. Of 300,000 to 400,000 clones in the sample, around 83% were seen once. The sequenced material came from peripheral blood. The receptors derive from a man between 25 and 39 years old with active or convalescent COVID-19. Both conserved end residues are part of each CDR3. Each record gives: D gene, clone size, J gene, V gene, CDR3 DNA, CDR3 protein. D genes are given only for firm matches. Clone size, where shown, is once, few, many, or a class for clones that have expanded.

d_gene: TRBD2
abundance: once
j_gene: TRBJ2-1
v_gene: TRBV29-1
CDR3nt: TGCAGCGTTGCAACTAGCGGGAGTATACATGAGCAGTTCTTC
CDR3aa: CSVATSGSIHEQFF

d_gene: -
abundance: few
j_gene: TRBJ1-3
v_gene: TRBV30
CDR3nt: TGTGCCTGGAGTGTAAGGTCAACGGGGGGAAACACCATATATTTT
CDR3aa: CAWSVRSTGGNTIYF

d_gene: TRBD1
abundance: -
j_gene: TRBJ1-2
v_gene: TRBV5-6
CDR3nt: TGTGCCAGCAGCCTGGACAGGCGGGGATCTCGGGGCTACACCTTC
CDR3aa: CASSLDRRGSRGYTF

d_gene: TRBD2
abundance: -
j_gene: TRBJ2-1
v_gene: TRBV19
CDR3nt: TGTGCCAGTAGTACCCCCGGGACTAGCGGGGGGGCTGAGCAGTTCTTC
CDR3aa: CASSTPGTSGGAEQFF

d_gene: -
abundance: -
j_gene: TRBJ1-2
v_gene: TRBV28
CDR3nt: TGTGCCAGCAGTTTGATCCCGGGGGATAGTATCTATGGCTACACCTTC
CDR3aa: CASSLIPGDSIYGYTF

d_gene: TRBD2
abundance: -
j_gene: TRBJ2-1
v_gene: TRBV30
CDR3nt: TGTGCCTGGAGTACCACTAGCGGGTTTAATGAGCAGTTCTTC
CDR3aa: CAWSTTSGFNEQFF

d_gene: TRBD1
abundance: -
j_gene: TRBJ2-1
v_gene: TRBV11-3
CDR3nt: TGTGCCAGCAGCCAAACCGGGACAGTATACAATGAGCAGTTCTTC
CDR3aa: CASSQTGTVYNEQFF

d_gene: TRBD1
abundance: -
j_gene: TRBJ2-4
v_gene: TRBV24-1
CDR3nt: TGTGCCACCACCAGGAGACAGGGGCCGTTTCAGTACTTC
CDR3aa: CATTRRQGPFQYF

d_gene: TRBD2
abundance: -
j_gene: TRBJ2-5
v_gene: TRBV11-2
CDR3nt: TGTGCCAGCAGCTTAGATCGGACTAGCGCGGGGGGGGAGACCCAGTACTTC
CDR3aa: CASSLDRTSAGGETQYF

d_gene: -
abundance: once
j_gene: TRBJ1-6
v_gene: TRBV3-1/TRBV3-2
CDR3nt: TGTGCCAGCAGCCGGGGGAGGGGACTTCATAATTCACCCCTCCACTTT
CDR3aa: CASSRGRGLHNSPLHF

d_gene: -
abundance: -
j_gene: TRBJ1-1
v_gene: TRBV29-1
CDR3nt: TGCAGCGTGTGGTCGAGCGGAGAACACACTGAAGCTTTCTTT
CDR3aa: CSVWSSGEHTEAFF